The subject of this entry is one T cell receptor (beta chain). The specificity of this receptor is unknown. Base qualities are not provided; no much larger clone lies one nucleotide away. Enrolling through a virtual design, the prospective study's participants ranged in age from roughly 18 to 100 years and lived across 24 United States geographic areas. In the prospective study, participants were assigned to cohorts based on the clinical history participants reported in a screening survey and a study questionnaire. ImmuneRACE Cohort 3 recovered participants were defined by two consecutive negative NP/OP PCR tests, healthcare professional clearance, or symptom resolution. In the prospective study, mobile phlebotomists collected whole blood, serum and a nasopharyngeal or oropharyngeal swab from each participant. Prospective study participants could optionally give additional blood draws and questionnaires over an approximately two-month period. Before DNA extraction, prospective study blood samples were shipped either frozen or at room temperature.

The CDR3, cysteine through phenylalanine, is 12 amino acids long. CDR3 DNA is the only sequence kept; it has 36 bases, read in frame from the first base. V drops 2 bases and J drops 5 bases, leaving 6 bases in between. CDR1 SGHTA and CDR2 FQGNSA are derived from the germline V gene. The immunoSEQ Assay, a bias-controlled multiplex PCR, was used to amplify TCRbeta CDR3 regions from genomic DNA. Concerning the study's data processing: The number of nucleated cells in each sample was estimated by amplification of reference gene primers within the assay. Sequence reads were collapsed and filtered to measure the absolute abundance of every unique TCRbeta CDR3 rearrangement. For each sample, productive Simpson clonality was calculated as the square root of Simpson's diversity index over productive rearrangements. What TCRdb holds here is the immuneACCESS table cut down to in-frame rearrangements. Part of the clones is not present; checked against another copy, under half of the missing clones reflect an unresolved V gene, and the others are unexplained. V and J calls and clone size are as listed in that table; D and trimming were resolved from the DNA. Recorded for this sample are over 200,000 clones; 84% of them occurred a single time. The ten most abundant clones make up about 2% of the sample.

This record comes from a study of blood T cell repertoires in COVID-19 (dated by TCRdb to 2018 to 2020). As for the study more broadly: Samples covering the acute and convalescent phases of COVID-19 were provided by collaborators in the United States, Italy and Spain. The samples were drawn from the first 160 participants of the ongoing ImmuneRACE study and from over 950 subjects provided by 6 global collaborators. The dataset comprised deeply sampled blood TCRbeta repertoires from subjects exposed to, actively infected with, or recovered from COVID-19. The repertoires were released in a freely available public database intended as a resource for research on the immune response to SARS-CoV-2. A de-identified subject ID, COVID-19 status, age in years and sex were almost always included in the sample metadata. The prospective study material was composed of cDNA or gDNA derived from T cells, B-cell-depleted T cells, or PBMCs. HLA class I and class II types, where available, came from metadata supplied by the sample provider rather than from assay-based typing.

General conclusions and limits of the study: The amount of clinical and demographic metadata varied by source and participant and was provided uncurated.

The receptor's source is a man aged 60-69 years who had recovered from COVID-19. The chain was built from TRBV7-2 and TRBJ2-5; the best D guess is TRBD2, with 5 bases matching. The sample taken for sequencing was PBMCs or T cells enriched from blood (not recorded which). Here is the DNA: TGTGCCAGCAGCTTACAGCGGGAGACCCAGTACTTC. Translated, this is CASSLQRETQYF.